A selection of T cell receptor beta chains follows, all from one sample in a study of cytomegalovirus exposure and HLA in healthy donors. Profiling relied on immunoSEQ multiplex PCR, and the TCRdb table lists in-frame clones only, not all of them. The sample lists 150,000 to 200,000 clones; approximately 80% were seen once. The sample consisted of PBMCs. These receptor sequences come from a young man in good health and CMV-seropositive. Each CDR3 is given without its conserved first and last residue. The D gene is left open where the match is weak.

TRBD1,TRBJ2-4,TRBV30,AWRQGNIQY
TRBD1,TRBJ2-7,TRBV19,ASSIRIGQGVSYEQY
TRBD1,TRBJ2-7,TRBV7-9,ASTDGQGYEQY
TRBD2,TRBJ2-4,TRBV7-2,ASSGLAGGTWGIQY
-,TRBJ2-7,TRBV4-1,ASSPGAGLEYEQY
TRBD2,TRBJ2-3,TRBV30,AWSVRSGGAPDTQY
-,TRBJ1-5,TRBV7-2,ASSFSGSGNQPQH
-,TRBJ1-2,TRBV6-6,ASSYPLIEYYGYT
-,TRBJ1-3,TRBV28,ASSPQGPGNTIY
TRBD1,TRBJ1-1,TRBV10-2,ASSEKGALWNTEAF
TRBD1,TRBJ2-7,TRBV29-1,SVARDRVTYEQY
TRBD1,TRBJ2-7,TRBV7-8,ASSTDRDRGSYEQY
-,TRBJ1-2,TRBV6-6,ASSYAAAGATYGYT
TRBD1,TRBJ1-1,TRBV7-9,ASSSGTGASAEAF
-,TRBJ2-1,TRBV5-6,ASIRAGYNEQF
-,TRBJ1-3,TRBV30,AWSALSGNTIY
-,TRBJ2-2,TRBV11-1,ATYVQGPNTGELF
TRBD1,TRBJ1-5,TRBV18,ASSPSGTGSDQPQH
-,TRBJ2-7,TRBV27,ASSLSGYSYEQY
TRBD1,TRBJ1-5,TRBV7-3,ASSPDRDQPQH
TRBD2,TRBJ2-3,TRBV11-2,ASSLGAGVSTDTQY
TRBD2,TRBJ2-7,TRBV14,ASSQEGQWVLAGDREQY
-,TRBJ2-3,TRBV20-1,SATRGDTQY
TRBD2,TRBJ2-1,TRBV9,ASSVTPGLAGDGYNEQF
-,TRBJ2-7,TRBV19,ASSIGQGLHEQY
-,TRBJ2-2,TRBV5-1,ASSRTVGTGELF
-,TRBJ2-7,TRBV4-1,ASSQGWLYEQY
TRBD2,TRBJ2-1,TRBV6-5,ASSRGRGVYNEQF
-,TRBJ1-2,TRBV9,ASSVGGADYGYT
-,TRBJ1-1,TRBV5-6,ASRTEGLGTEAF
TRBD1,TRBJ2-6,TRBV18,ASSTGGSGANVLT
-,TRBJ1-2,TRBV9,ASSVENGLYGYT
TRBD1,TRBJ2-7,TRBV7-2,ASSRDRGQLKQY
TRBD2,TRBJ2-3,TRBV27,ASSRRGLGADTQY
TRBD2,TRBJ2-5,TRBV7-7,ASSLASGGEQETQY